What follows are 3 T cell receptor beta chains derived from one specimen sequenced in a study of blood T cell repertoires in COVID-19. TCRdb's copy holds only in-frame clones and misses some; the assay was immunoSEQ multiplex PCR. The profile shows about 230,000 clones, roughly 85% of them singletons. Sequenced material: peripheral blood. The receptors were gathered from a man aged 40-50 years with acute or convalescent COVID-19.

This chain links TRBV30 with TRBJ1-1; a possible D gene is TRBD1 (6 bases). The V end was cut by 5 bases, the J end by 5 bases, with 21 bases between. The CDR3 contains 15 residues. Germline CDR1 reads GTSNPN; CDR2 reads SVGIG (reference sequence). CDR3 amino acids: CAWGLPTGRGTEAFF. CDR3 coding DNA: TGTGCCTGGGGCCTCCCTACAGGGAGAGGGACTGAAGCTTTCTTT.

V gene TRBV28 combines with J gene TRBJ2-1; 7 nucleotides match TRBD2. The CDR3 consists of 16 residues. Germline assignment: CDR1 MDHEN and CDR2 SYDVKM. V was pared by 3 bases and J by 2 bases, with 7 bases of the junction left unmatched. Here the CDR3 DNA reads TGTGCCAGCAGTTTCCAGCGGGGTGGTACCTACAATGAGCAGTTCTTC. Residues: CASSFQRGGTYNEQFF.

CDR3 loop: CAWDDRNSPLHF. As DNA, the CDR3 is TGTGCCTGGGACGACAGAAATTCACCCCTCCACTTT. The chain employs TRBV30 and TRBJ1-6, with D tentatively TRBD1 (5 bases). This CDR3 is built from 12 residues. The germline gives CDR1 GTSNPN, CDR2 SVGIG (reference sequence). The V end was cut by 5 bases, the J end by 7 bases, with 9 bases between.